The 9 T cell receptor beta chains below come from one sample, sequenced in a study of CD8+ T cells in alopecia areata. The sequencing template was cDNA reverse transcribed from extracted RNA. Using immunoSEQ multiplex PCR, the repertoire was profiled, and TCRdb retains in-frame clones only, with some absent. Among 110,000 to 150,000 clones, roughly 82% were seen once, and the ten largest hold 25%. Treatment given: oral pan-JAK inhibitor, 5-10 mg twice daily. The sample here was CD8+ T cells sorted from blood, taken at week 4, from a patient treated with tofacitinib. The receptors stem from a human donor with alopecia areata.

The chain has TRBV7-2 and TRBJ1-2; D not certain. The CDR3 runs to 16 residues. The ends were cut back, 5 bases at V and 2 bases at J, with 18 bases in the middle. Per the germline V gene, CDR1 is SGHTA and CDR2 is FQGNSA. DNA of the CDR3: TGTGCCAGCAGCCCCGGCGGCGGGCGGCTCAACTATGGCTACACCTTC. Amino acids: CASSPGGGRLNYGYTF. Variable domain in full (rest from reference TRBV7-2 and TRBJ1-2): GAGVSQSPSNKVTEKGKDVELRCDPISGHTALYWYRQSLGQGLEFLIYFQGNSAPDKSGLPSDRFSAERTGGSVSTLTIQRTQQEDSAVYLCASSPGGGRLNYGYTFGSGTRLTVV.

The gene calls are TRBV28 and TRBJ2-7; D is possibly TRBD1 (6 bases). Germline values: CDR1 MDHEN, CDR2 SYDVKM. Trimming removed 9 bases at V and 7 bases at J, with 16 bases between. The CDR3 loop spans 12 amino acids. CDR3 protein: CASRTGTQEQYF. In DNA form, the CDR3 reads TGTGCCAGTAGAACAGGGACGCAGGAGCAGTACTTC.

The CDR3: CASSLAGQQYF. CDR3 sequence (DNA): TGTGCCAGCAGTCTCGCGGGCCAGCAGTACTTC. V is TRBV27 and J is TRBJ2-7; D is perhaps TRBD2 (5 bases). The CDR3 loop spans 11 amino acids. Trimming cost V 5 bases and J 8 bases, with 10 bases left between them. Germline-derived CDR1 and CDR2 are MNHEY and SMNVEV (reference sequence).

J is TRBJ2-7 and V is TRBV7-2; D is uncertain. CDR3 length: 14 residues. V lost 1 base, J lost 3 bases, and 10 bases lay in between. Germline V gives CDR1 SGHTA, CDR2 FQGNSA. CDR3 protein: CASSLVPGFYEQYF. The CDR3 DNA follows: TGTGCCAGCAGCTTAGTGCCAGGATTCTACGAGCAGTACTTC.

DNA of the CDR3: TGTGCCAGCAGCTTGACCGGGACAGGGGTAGATACGCAGTATTTT. Protein product: CASSLTGTGVDTQYF. This sequence joins TRBV7-2 and TRBJ2-3; 10 bases are shared with TRBD1. With 3 bases clipped from V and 5 bases from J, the junction kept 5 bases outside the gene matches. The CDR3 runs 15 residues. CDR1 and CDR2 (germline): SGHTA, FQGNSA.

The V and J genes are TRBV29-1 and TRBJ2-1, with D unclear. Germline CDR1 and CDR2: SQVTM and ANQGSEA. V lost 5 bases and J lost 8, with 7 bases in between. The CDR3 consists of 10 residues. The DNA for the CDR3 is TGCAGCGTTTCGGTGGATGAGCAGTTCTTC. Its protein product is CSVSVDEQFF.

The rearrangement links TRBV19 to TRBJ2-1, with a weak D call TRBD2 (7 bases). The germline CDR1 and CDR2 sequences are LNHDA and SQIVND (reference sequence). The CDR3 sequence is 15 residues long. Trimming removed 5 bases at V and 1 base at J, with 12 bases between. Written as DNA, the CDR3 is TGTGCCAGTAGTTCGGGGGGCAGTTCCTACAATGAGCAGTTCTTC. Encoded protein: CASSSGGSSYNEQFF.

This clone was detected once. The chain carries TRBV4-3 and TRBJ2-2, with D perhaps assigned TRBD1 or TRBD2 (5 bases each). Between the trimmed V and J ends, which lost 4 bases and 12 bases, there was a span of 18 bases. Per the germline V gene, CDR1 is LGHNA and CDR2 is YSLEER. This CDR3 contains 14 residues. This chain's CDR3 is CASSLTETPGKLFF. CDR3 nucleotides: TGCGCCAGCAGCCTGACAGAAACACCGGGGAAGCTGTTTTTT.

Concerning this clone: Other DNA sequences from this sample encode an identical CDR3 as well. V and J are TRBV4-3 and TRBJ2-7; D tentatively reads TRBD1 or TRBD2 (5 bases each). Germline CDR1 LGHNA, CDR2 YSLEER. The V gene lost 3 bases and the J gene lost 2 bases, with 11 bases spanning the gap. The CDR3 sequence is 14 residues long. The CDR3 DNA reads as TGCGCCAGCAGCCAGGGGACGGGCCCCTACGAGCAGTACTTC. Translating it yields CASSQGTGPYEQYF.